What follows are 8 T cell receptor beta chains derived from one specimen sequenced in a study of blood T cell repertoires in COVID-19. Generated by immunoSEQ multiplex PCR, the TCRdb table keeps only in-frame clones and is missing some. The data show 100,000 to 120,000 clones, 70% to 90% seen once. The sample taken for sequencing was peripheral blood. The receptor set was obtained from a woman aged 50 to 65 with acute or convalescent COVID-19.

This clone was recorded a few times. This chain links TRBV29-1 with TRBJ1-4; TRBD1 is a possible D gene (5 bases). The CDR3 consists of 12 residues. Germline CDR1 reads SQVTM; CDR2 reads ANQGSEA. The V gene lost 4 bases and the J gene lost 8 bases, with 11 bases spanning the gap. CDR3 nucleotide sequence: TGCAGCGTTGCAGGGATAGGGGAAAAACTGTTTTTT. Amino acids: CSVAGIGEKLFF.

The chain joins TRBV28 to TRBJ2-7; possibly TRBD1 for D (5 bases). The V and J ends lost 2 bases and 0 bases respectively, with 11 bases between them. Germline loops: CDR1 MDHEN, CDR2 SYDVKM. CDR3 length: 15 amino acids. CDR3 DNA: TGTGCCAGCAGTTTAGGGGCCCCTAGCTCCTACGAGCAGTACTTC. It specifies CASSLGAPSSYEQYF.

This clone was seen a handful of times. This chain uses TRBV28 with TRBJ2-1; tentatively, D is TRBD2 (6 bases). This CDR3 is built from 14 residues. Per germline, CDR1 MDHEN and CDR2 SYDVKM. V was trimmed by 9 bases and J by 7 bases, leaving 19 bases between them. The CDR3 region is CASRLGGSGNEQFF. The CDR3 DNA reads as TGTGCCAGTCGGCTGGGGGGTAGCGGAAATGAGCAGTTCTTC.

Ten or more counts support this clone. The V call is TRBV5-1, the J call TRBJ1-2; 10 bases line up with TRBD1. The CDR3 loop spans 14 amino acids. Germline CDR1 is SGHRS and CDR2 is YFSETQ. Germline trimming cut 3 bases from V and 7 bases from J; bases unmatched to any gene: 6. The CDR3 DNA sequence: TGCGCCAGCAGCTCCGGGACAGGGGTTGGTGGCTACACCTTC. Its protein is CASSSGTGVGGYTF.

The rearrangement joins TRBV10-3 to TRBJ1-4; 8 positions match TRBD1. CDR3 size: 15 residues. The trim removed 6 bases at V and 4 bases at J, leaving 7 bases unmatched. From germline, CDR1 is ENHRY and CDR2 SYGVKD. CDR3 DNA: TGTGCCATCAGGGAGAAGGGACAGGTTAATGAAAAACTGTTTTTT. Translated, it gives CAIREKGQVNEKLFF.

The chain couples TRBV5-8 to TRBJ1-6; D might be TRBD1 (6 bases). The CDR3 is 15 amino acids. V was shortened by 4 bases and J by 9 bases, with 17 bases between the two germline ends. Germline V gene sequence: CDR1 SGHTS, CDR2 YDEGEE. The CDR3 DNA sequence: TGTGCCAGCAGCAGAGGACAGACGGGTCCTTCACCCCTCCACTTT. Residues: CASSRGQTGPSPLHF.

V and J are TRBV5-6 and TRBJ2-6, with D tentatively TRBD1 (5 bases). The V gene lost 7 bases and the J gene lost 7 bases, with 9 bases spanning the gap. The CDR3 runs to 12 residues. CDR1 SGHDT and CDR2 YYEEEE come from the germline V gene. CDR3 protein: CASGTGANVLTF. In nucleotides, the CDR3 is TGTGCCAGCGGTACAGGTGCCAACGTCCTGACTTTC. Full variable domain (outside the CDR3, taken from reference TRBV5-6 and TRBJ2-6): DAGVTQSPTHLIKTRGQQVTLRCSPKSGHDTVSWYQQALGQGPQFIFQYYEEEERQRGNFPDRFSGHQFPNYSSELNVNALLLGDSALYLCASGTGANVLTFGAGSRLTVL.

The J gene is TRBJ2-1, the V gene TRBV12-3 or TRBV12-4, with D tentatively TRBD2 (6 bases). Trimming shortened V by 1 base and J by 9 bases, and 10 bases separated the two germline ends. The CDR3 contains 13 residues. CDR3 nucleotides: TGTGCCAGCAGTTTAGGGGGACTCGTTGAGCAGTTCTTC. This gives the protein CASSLGGLVEQFF.